This TCR beta chain is from a study of long-term antiretroviral therapy in people with HIV. Regarding the study as a whole: Data on ART adherence, viral resistance or therapy changes were unavailable. Against controls, HIV repertoires showed narrower ranges of CDR3 length. Blood collection from about 2004 to 2018 possibly occurred under older ART regimens.

There are 14 residues in the CDR3. Germline values: CDR1 SGHRS, CDR2 YFSETQ. V shed 3 bases and J 1 base; nucleotides not matched to a gene: 3. This clone turned up a few times. Its specificity is not known. In each sample, 1-10 million cryopreserved PBMC were present before DNA extraction. With survey level as its setting, the immunoSEQ assay was v3.0. Libraries were prepared by immunoSEQ multiplex PCR; TCRdb keeps only in-frame clonotypes and omits some of them. This sample carries some 25,000 clones, around 86% of them seen once, and the ten largest clones take about a sixth. The sequence derives from a man aged 50 to 59 with HIV. The sample here was unsorted PBMCs, taken 1.2 years after starting antiretroviral therapy. The chain carries TRBV5-1 and TRBJ1-1; 7 nucleotides agree with TRBD1. CDR3 DNA: TGCGCCAGCAGCTCTCGACAGGGGAACACTGAAGCTTTCTTT. This codes for CASSSRQGNTEAFF.